Below are 10 T cell receptor beta chains sequenced from a single sample in a study of vaccination effects on CD4 cells after COVID-19. These TCRs are of unknown antigen specificity. Under the ViraFEST assay, PBMC were stimulated with viral peptide pools so that antigen-specific CD4+ T cells expanded. Sequencing was performed afterwards. Once cultured for approximately eleven days, the cells underwent separation to obtain CD4+ T cells. The protocol was immunoSEQ multiplex PCR, while the TCRdb copy is restricted to in-frame clones and leaves out a portion. The sample comprises around 79,000 clones, approximately 74% of which are singletons, and roughly 1.8% rests with the top ten. This material consisted of CD4+ T cells from PBMCs cultured with HCoV-229E spike peptides, taken before COVID-19 vaccination. Receptor source: a human donor who received a COVID-19 vaccine.

The rearrangement joins TRBV6-5 to TRBJ2-3; weak D call: TRBD1 (6 bases). The CDR3 sequence is 14 residues long. The germline V and J ends were trimmed by 7 bases and 2 bases, with 13 bases remaining between them. The germline CDR1 and CDR2 sequences are MNHEY and SVGAGI. Here the CDR3 reads CASIERTVTDTQYF. CDR3 in DNA: TGTGCCAGCATCGAGCGGACAGTCACAGATACGCAGTATTTT.

The V call is TRBV7-3, the J call TRBJ1-1; D perhaps matches TRBD1 (5 bases). The CDR3 is made up of 13 amino acids. V was shortened by 5 bases and J by 1 base, with 8 bases between the two germline ends. In germline, CDR1 is SGHTA, CDR2 FQGTGA. For the CDR3, the DNA is TGTGCCAGCAGCCCAGGACAGAACACTGAAGCTTTCTTT. Protein sequence: CASSPGQNTEAFF. Together with reference TRBV7-3 and TRBJ1-1, the CDR3 gives the full variable domain: GAGVSQTPSNKVTEKGKYVELRCDPISGHTALYWYRQSLGQGPEFLIYFQGTGAADDSGLPNDRFFAVRPEGSVSTLKIQRTERGDSAVYLCASSPGQNTEAFFGQGTRLTVV.

The chain uses TRBV9 and TRBJ1-2; D perhaps matches TRBD1 (6 bases). The CDR3 sequence is 16 residues long. V lost 0 bases to trimming and J lost 4 bases, with 16 bases between them. The V gene's germline CDR1 is SGDLS and CDR2 YYNGEE. Here the CDR3 reads CASSVALGGGGYGYTF. Here the CDR3 DNA reads TGTGCCAGCAGCGTAGCTTTGGGAGGGGGGGGCTATGGCTACACCTTC.

The V call is TRBV2, the J call TRBJ2-2; 8 bases match TRBD2. Germline CDR1 reads SNHLY; CDR2 reads FYNNEI. J lost 5 bases, V lost 6 bases, and 8 bases had no gene match. There are 15 residues in the CDR3. CDR3 residues: CASSHSGGRTGELFF. In nucleotides, the CDR3 is TGTGCCAGCAGCCACAGCGGGGGAAGAACCGGGGAGCTGTTTTTT.

In its sample, this clone was seen a few times. This sequence joins TRBV30 and TRBJ1-1; D is undetermined. V shed 2 bases and J shed 1 base, with 11 bases lying between them. This CDR3 contains 14 residues. CDR1 GTSNPN and CDR2 SVGIG come from the germline V gene (reference sequence). CDR3 residues: CAWSPRRSNTEAFF. The CDR3 DNA follows: TGTGCCTGGAGTCCACGGCGCTCGAACACTGAAGCTTTCTTT.

The genes are TRBV6-5 and TRBJ1-5; unclear D gene. The V gene lost 6 bases and the J gene lost 2 bases, with 11 bases spanning the gap. This CDR3 is 14 amino acids long. CDR1 and CDR2 from the germline V gene are MNHEY and SVGAGI. The CDR3 sequence is CASRREVGNQPQHF. The CDR3 nucleotides are TGTGCCAGCAGGAGGGAGGTGGGCAATCAGCCCCAGCATTTT.

The genes are TRBV14 and TRBJ2-3; TRBD2 aligns across 10 bases. The junction had 11 bases not matched to a gene; V was cut back by 4 bases and J by 4 bases. This CDR3 has 17 amino acids. CDR1 is SGHDN and CDR2 is FVKESK in the germline V gene. For the CDR3, the DNA is TGTGCCAGCAGCCCCCTAAAGGTAGCGGGGGGCGCAGATACGCAGTATTTT. This gives the protein CASSPLKVAGGADTQYF.

This clone was found a few times. The chain recombines TRBV12-3 or TRBV12-4 with TRBJ2-2; D gene unclear. The CDR3 sequence is 11 residues long. The V end lost 3 bases, the J end lost 7 bases, and 3 bases lay between the germline ends. This chain's CDR3 is CASSLNGELFF. CDR3 nucleotides: TGTGCCAGCAGTTTGAACGGGGAGCTGTTTTTT.

The chain has TRBV5-5 and TRBJ1-1; 7 bases match TRBD1. Trimming cost V 4 bases and J 3 bases; bases outside gene matches: 3. The CDR3 spans 13 residues. Per the germline V gene, CDR1 is SGHKS and CDR2 is YYEKEE (reference sequence). In DNA form, the CDR3 reads TGTGCCAGCAGCAGGGGGCCGTACACTGAAGCTTTCTTT. This gives the protein CASSRGPYTEAFF. The whole variable domain, filled in from reference TRBV5-5 and TRBJ1-1, reads DAGVTQSPTHLIKTRGQQVTLRCSPISGHKSVSWYQQVLGQGPQFIFQYYEKEERGRGNFPDRFSARQFPNYSSELNVNALLLGDSALYLCASSRGPYTEAFFGQGTRLTVV.

The chain joins TRBV6-1 to TRBJ2-3; 8 nucleotides align to TRBD2. CDR1 is MNHNS and CDR2 is SASEGT in the germline V gene. Losses at the gene ends were 4 bases for V and 2 bases for J; bases not matched to a gene: 11. CDR3 length: 17 residues. The CDR3 nucleotides read TGTGCCAGCAGTGGTTCCGGGGGGGCCGCGAACACAGATACGCAGTATTTT. Protein product: CASSGSGGAANTDTQYF.